This T cell receptor (beta chain) stems from a study of blood T cell repertoires in COVID-19. Study as a whole: The samples span acute and convalescent COVID-19 from the United States, Italy and Spain. In each case, the material was cDNA or gDNA derived from T cells, B-cell-depleted T cells, or PBMCs.

As originally analysed: For nucleated cells, counts were estimated from reference gene primer amplification. Profiled with immunoSEQ multiplex PCR; TCRdb holds only in-frame clones, not every one. V and J calls and clone size are those listed in that table; D and trimming were worked out from the DNA. The data contain roughly 240,000 clones, approximately 87% of them singletons. CDR1 MNHEY and CDR2 SVGAGI come from the germline V gene. The V gene end was trimmed by 6 bases and the J gene end by 3 bases; junction bases not matched to a gene: 5. The CDR3 has 14 amino acids. The material sequenced was peripheral blood. This TCR came from a man aged 60 to 75 who had recovered from COVID-19. The chain combines TRBV6-5 with TRBJ2-7; TRBD1 matches at 10 bases. The CDR3 DNA sequence: TGTGCCAGCAGCCGACAGGGGGCCAACTACGAGCAGTACTTC. This translates into CASSRQGANYEQYF.